This note documents a single T cell receptor (beta chain) sequence. Its antigen is unknown. Use of 60 Vbeta and 13 Jbeta primers characterized the PCR. Using immunoSEQ multiplex PCR, the repertoire was profiled, and TCRdb retains in-frame clones only, with some absent. Altogether about 150,000 clones are present, around four fifths being singletons, with the ten largest covering roughly 1.3%. V gave up 4 bases and J gave up 8 bases, with 20 bases separating them. CDR1 is GTSNPN, CDR2 SVGIG, per germline (reference sequence). The CDR3 extends over 14 amino acids. The source of the sample is a study of cytomegalovirus exposure and HLA in healthy donors. Broader study findings: For most TCR sequences rarity was the rule, although some public TCRs occurred in many donors. In an earlier analysis, about 87% or about 30%: the productive usage of most TCR beta V segments.

This sequence joins TRBV30 and TRBJ1-2, with no clear D. The source of this sequence is a woman between 40 and 50 years old in good health and CMV-seronegative. The sample was PBMCs. This CDR3 is CAWTPRSLQRGYTF. The CDR3 bases are TGTGCCTGGACCCCCAGGTCCCTTCAAAGAGGCTACACCTTC.